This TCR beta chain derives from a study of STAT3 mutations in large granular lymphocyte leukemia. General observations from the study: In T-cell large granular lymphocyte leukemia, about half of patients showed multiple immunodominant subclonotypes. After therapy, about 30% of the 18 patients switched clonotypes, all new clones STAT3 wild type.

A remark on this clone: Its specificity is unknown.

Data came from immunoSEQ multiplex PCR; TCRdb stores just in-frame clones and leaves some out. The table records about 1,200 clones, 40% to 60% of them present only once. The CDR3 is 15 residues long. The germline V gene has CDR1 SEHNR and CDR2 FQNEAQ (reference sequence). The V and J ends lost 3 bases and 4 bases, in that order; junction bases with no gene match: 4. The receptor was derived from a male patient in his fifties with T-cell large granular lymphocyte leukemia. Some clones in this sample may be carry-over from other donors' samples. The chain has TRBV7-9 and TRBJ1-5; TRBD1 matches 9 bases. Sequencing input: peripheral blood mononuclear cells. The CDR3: CASSFGTGRNQPQHF. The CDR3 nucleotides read TGTGCCAGCAGCTTCGGGACAGGGAGGAATCAGCCCCAGCATTTT.